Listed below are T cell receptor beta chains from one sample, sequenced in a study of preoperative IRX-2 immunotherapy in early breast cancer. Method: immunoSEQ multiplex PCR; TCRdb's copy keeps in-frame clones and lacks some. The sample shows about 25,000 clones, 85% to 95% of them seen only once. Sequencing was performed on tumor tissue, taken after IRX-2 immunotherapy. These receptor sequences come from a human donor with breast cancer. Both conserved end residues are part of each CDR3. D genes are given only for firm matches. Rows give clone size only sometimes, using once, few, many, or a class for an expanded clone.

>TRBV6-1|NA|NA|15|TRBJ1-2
CASSEAQGFSYGYTF
TGTGCCAGCAGTGAAGCCCAGGGGTTCTCCTATGGCTACACCTTC
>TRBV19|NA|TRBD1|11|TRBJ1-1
CASRVTGGAFF
TGTGCCAGTAGAGTCACAGGGGGAGCTTTCTTT
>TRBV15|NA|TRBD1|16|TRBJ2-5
CATSSLTRDRQETQYF
TGTGCCACCAGCAGTCTCACCCGGGACAGACAAGAGACCCAGTACTTC
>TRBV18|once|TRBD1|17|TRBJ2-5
CASSPQIFGQGAETQYF
TGTGCCAGCTCACCACAGATCTTTGGGCAGGGGGCAGAGACCCAGTACTTC
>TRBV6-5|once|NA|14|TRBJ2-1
CASSYRGDYNEQFF
TGTGCCAGCAGTTACAGGGGGGATTACAATGAGCAGTTCTTC
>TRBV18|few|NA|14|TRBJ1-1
CASSPVSRNTEAFF
TGTGCCAGCTCACCAGTGTCCCGAAACACTGAAGCTTTCTTT
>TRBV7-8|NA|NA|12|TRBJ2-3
CASSYLTDTQYF
TGTGCCAGCAGCTATCTCACAGATACGCAGTATTTT
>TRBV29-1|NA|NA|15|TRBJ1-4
CSVWGESSLNEKLFF
TGCAGCGTTTGGGGGGAGAGTTCGCTCAATGAAAAACTGTTTTTT
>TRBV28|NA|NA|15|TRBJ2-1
CASSSPNWGFGEQFF
TGTGCCAGCAGTTCCCCAAATTGGGGGTTCGGGGAGCAGTTCTTC
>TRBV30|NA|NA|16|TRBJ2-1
CAWSPLLSGLTNEQFF
TGTGCCTGGTCACCTCTCTTATCTGGACTGACAAATGAGCAGTTCTTC
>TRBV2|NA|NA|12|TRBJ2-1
CASPGSADEQFF
TGTGCCAGCCCCGGGTCGGCGGATGAGCAGTTCTTC
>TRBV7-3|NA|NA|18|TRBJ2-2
CASSLGREITANTGELFF
TGTGCCAGCAGCTTAGGAAGGGAGATTACCGCGAACACCGGGGAGCTGTTTTTT